Described below is a single TCR beta chain sequence and its context. Random hexamers were used to reverse transcribe the RNA input (about 0.5 to 1 ug). TCRdb analysed the immunoSEQ multiplex PCR reads with MiXCR anew, one entry per CDR3 protein. The table lists around 71,000 distinct CDR3 sequences, roughly 93% of them singletons. The CDR3 consists of 15 residues. V lost 6 bases, J lost 1 base, and 15 bases lay in between. Germline lookup yields CDR1 DFQATT and CDR2 SNEGSKA (reference sequence). These data originate in a study of CD8 T cells in Susac syndrome. The chain is built from TRBV20-1 and TRBJ1-4; no reliable D call. The sequenced sample consisted of CD4+ T cells from PBMCs. The receptor's source is a human donor with Susac syndrome. CDR3 nucleotides: TGCAGTGCACGTACCCAGGACGGAACTAATGAAAAACTGTTTTTT. This codes for CSARTQDGTNEKLFF.